This TCR beta chain was captured in a study of T cell responses to AZD1222 COVID-19 vaccine (dated by TCRdb to 2020 to 2022). Regarding the complete study: A total of around 240 trial participants underwent TCR sequencing, of whom about 210 had received two doses of AZD1222 and some 25 had received two doses of the MenACWY control vaccine. Trial participants were enrolled into age subgroups of 18-55, 56-69 and 70-plus years, which contained 148, 28 and 57 TCR-sequenced participants, respectively. Results and caveats for the whole study, not just this receptor: CD4 TCRs associated with the vaccine covered the entire spike protein, and the dominant responses were in regions 160-218 and 743-854. Participants were mostly white British and included more females than males, and it was suggested by the authors that clonal diversity may have been underestimated. In the small 56-69-year group, the increase in depth fell short of significance, most likely because of low power. After two AZD1222 doses, spike-specific TCR breadth and depth were significantly higher than at day 0 and than in MenACWY recipients. Only five to seven AZD1222 recipients were SARS-CoV-2 seropositive at baseline, limiting conclusions about previously exposed vaccinees. Because no day 14 peak-response samples were available, repertoires were characterized only after the peak T cell response. Reportedly, close to half of the unique spike-specific TCRs recognized epitopes lying outside the regions that are mutated in the B.1.351 and B.1.1.7 variants.

On this clone itself: Its antigen is currently not known. No base-level quality is on record; no much larger clone is a single base apart.

The label giving this sample's time point can be read as: about 28 days (+/-7) after the second vaccine dose. AZD1222 recipients given second doses at about 4 weeks or at about 12 weeks were pooled, since spike-specific TCR depth and breadth were not found to differ between the two schedules. Vaccinee samples were obtained from the UK trials COV001 and COV002, which included a single-blind randomized controlled phase 2/3 trial of AZD1222 (ChAdOx1 nCoV-19) in healthy adults. For TCRbeta chain sequencing, PBMC samples were collected from trial participants at day 0 and at day 28 after the second dose. After removal of 4 bases from V and 5 bases from J, the junction retains 10 bases not matched to a gene. From the germline V gene (reference sequence), CDR1 is SEHNR and CDR2 is FQNEAQ. There are 15 amino acids in the CDR3, from cysteine to phenylalanine inclusive. Only the CDR3 portion is preserved as DNA: 45 bases, with reading frame beginning at the first base.

The CDR3 regions of human TCRbeta chains were analyzed by immunosequencing. On the study's bioinformatics: Repertoire TCRs were matched against a reference library of SARS-CoV-2-specific TCRs generated with the MIRA antigen-specificity platform. Breadth was defined as the fraction of unique TCRs that were SARS-CoV-2-associated. Depth was defined as the fraction of total T cells that were SARS-CoV-2-associated. Using the MIRA data, each spike-specific TCR was assigned both to the spike region to which the TCR was reactive and to a CD4 or CD8 class. Log10-transformed breadth and depth values were compared by one-way ANOVA with Sidak's multiple comparisons tests. TCRdb obtained this table from immuneACCESS and retained in-frame rearrangements with V and J assigned. These tables miss some clones; where compared with another copy, unresolved V genes account for less than half of the shortfall, and the remainder is unexplained. V, J and clone size were drawn from that table, and D and trimming were deduced from the DNA. In this sample the table shows about 78,000 clones, almost 90% of which occur a single time. 1.3% to 1.5% of the sample lies in the top ten.

The specimen was peripheral blood, collected 28 days after the second AZD1222 dose. The TCR originated in an adult who received the AZD1222 COVID-19 vaccine. In this chain, TRBV7-9 is recombined with TRBJ1-1; the junction holds 7 bases that match TRBD1. This receptor carries the CDR3 CASSSPTGENTEAFF. The nucleotide sequence is given as TGTGCCAGCAGCTCACCCACAGGGGAGAATACTGAAGCTTTCTTT.